The clone carrying this T cell receptor (beta chain) was counted many times. As yet, its antigen is unknown. This record comes from a study of T cells after yellow fever vaccination. Turning to the study itself: With SMART-Seq v4 Ultra Low Input, the fractions containing low cell numbers were prepared. Study-level points and caveats: The study noted that FACS-sorted repertoires could contain abundant clonotypes contaminating from the bulk population.

TCRdb passed the 5' RACE reads through MiXCR, listing each CDR3 protein once. Here the sample spans some 69,000 distinct CDR3 sequences, approximately 6.2% being singletons. With 9 bases removed from V and 6 bases from J, the gap between germline ends came to 13 bases. This CDR3 region has 12 residues. The germline gives CDR1 KGHDR, CDR2 SFDVKD. The chain employs TRBV24-1 and TRBJ1-1; a weak D match, TRBD1 (5 bases). Sample: CD4+ T cells sorted from PBMCs, taken approximately 15 days after the first yellow fever vaccination. This TCR derives from a man between 18 and 29 years old who received the YFV17D yellow fever vaccine. CDR3 nucleotides: TGTGCCACCCGGGGGGGAGGTGCTGAAGCTTTCTTT. Its protein product is CATRGGGAEAFF.